This T cell receptor beta chain was documented in a study of T cell responses to AZD1222 COVID-19 vaccine. Overall study findings and caveats: The donors showed a predominance of white British ancestry and of females, with possible underestimation of clonal diversity.

A word on this clone: The target antigen is unknown.

Clones were read by immunoSEQ multiplex PCR, and TCRdb kept only the in-frame ones, dropping some. The sample includes some 130,000 clones, 65% to 90% of them seen just once. The sample consisted of peripheral blood, taken 28 days after the second dose of the MenACWY control vaccine. The TCR comes from an adult who received the MenACWY meningococcal vaccine as a control.

The CDR3 sequence is CASSLGQLNTYEQYF. The CDR3 nucleotides read TGTGCCAGCAGCTTAGGGCAGCTAAATACCTACGAGCAGTACTTC. This sequence joins TRBV11-3 and TRBJ2-7, with unresolved D. CDR3 length: 15 residues. V lost 1 base, J lost 2 bases, and 12 bases lay in between. The germline gives CDR1 SGHNT, CDR2 YENEEA.